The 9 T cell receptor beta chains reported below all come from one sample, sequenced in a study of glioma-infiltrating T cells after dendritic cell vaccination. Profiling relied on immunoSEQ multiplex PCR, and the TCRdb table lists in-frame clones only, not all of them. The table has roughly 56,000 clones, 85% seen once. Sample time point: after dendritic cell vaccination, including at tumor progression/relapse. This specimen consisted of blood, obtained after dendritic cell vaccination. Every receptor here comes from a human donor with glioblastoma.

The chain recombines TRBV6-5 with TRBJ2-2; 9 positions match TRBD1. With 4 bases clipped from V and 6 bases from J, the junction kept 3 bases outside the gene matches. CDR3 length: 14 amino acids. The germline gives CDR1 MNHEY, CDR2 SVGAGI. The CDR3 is CASSSGQGPGELFF. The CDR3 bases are TGTGCCAGCAGTTCGGGACAGGGCCCCGGGGAGCTGTTTTTT.

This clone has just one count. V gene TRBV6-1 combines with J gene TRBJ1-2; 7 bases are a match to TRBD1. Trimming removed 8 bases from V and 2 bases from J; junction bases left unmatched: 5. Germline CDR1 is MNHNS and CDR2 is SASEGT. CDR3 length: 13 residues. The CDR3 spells CASSPQGNYGYTF. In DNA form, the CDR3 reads TGTGCCAGCTCACCACAGGGGAACTATGGCTACACCTTC.

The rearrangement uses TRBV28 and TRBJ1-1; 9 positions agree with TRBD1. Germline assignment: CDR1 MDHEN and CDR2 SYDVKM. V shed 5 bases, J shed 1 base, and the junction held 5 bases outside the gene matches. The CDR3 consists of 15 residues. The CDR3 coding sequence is TGTGCCAGCAGTGCCCGGGACAGGGAGAACACTGAAGCTTTCTTT. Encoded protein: CASSARDRENTEAFF.

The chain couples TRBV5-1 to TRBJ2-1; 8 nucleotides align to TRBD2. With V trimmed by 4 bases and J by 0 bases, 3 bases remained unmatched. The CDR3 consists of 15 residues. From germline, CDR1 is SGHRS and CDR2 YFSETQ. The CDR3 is CASSLGGASYNEQFF. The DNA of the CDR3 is TGCGCCAGCAGCCTCGGGGGGGCCTCCTACAATGAGCAGTTCTTC. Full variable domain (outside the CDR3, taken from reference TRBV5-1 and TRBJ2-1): KAGVTQTPRYLIKTRGQQVTLSCSPISGHRSVSWYQQTPGQGLQFLFEYFSETQRNKGNFPGRFSGRQFSNSRSEMNVSTLELGDSALYLCASSLGGASYNEQFFGPGTRLTVL.

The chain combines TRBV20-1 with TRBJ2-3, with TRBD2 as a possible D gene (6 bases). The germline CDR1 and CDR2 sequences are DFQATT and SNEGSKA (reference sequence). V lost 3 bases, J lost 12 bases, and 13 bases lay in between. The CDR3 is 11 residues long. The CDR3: CSASRRRDQYF. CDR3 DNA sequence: TGCAGTGCTAGTAGGAGGCGGGACCAGTATTTT.

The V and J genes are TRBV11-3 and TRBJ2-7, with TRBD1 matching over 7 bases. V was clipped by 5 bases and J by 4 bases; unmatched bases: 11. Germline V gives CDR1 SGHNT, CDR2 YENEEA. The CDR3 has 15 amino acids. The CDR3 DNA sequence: TGTGCCAGCAGCGGGGGCCGGGACAGAGTGTACGAGCAGTACTTC. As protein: CASSGGRDRVYEQYF.

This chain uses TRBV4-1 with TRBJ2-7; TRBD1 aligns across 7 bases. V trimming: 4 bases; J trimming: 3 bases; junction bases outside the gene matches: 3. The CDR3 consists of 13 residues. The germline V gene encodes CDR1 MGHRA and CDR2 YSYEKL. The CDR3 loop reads CASSRDRFYEQYF. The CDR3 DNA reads TGCGCCAGCAGCCGGGACAGATTCTACGAGCAGTACTTC.

CDR3 region: CASSLGGDSSTDTQYF. DNA of the CDR3: TGTGCCAGCAGCTTAGGCGGCGATTCTAGCACAGATACGCAGTATTTT. V usage is TRBV11-2 and J usage is TRBJ2-3; D not certain. This CDR3 has 16 residues. CDR1 and CDR2 from the germline V gene are SGHAT and FQNNGV. Trimming pared 1 base from V and 0 bases from J, leaving 11 bases between.

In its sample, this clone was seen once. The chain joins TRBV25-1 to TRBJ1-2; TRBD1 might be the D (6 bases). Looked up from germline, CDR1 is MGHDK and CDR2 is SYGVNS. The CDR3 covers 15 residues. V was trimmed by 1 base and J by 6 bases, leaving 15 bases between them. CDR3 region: CASSESRGFIDGYTF. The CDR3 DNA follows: TGTGCCAGCAGTGAATCAAGGGGGTTTATTGATGGCTACACCTTC.